These 22 T cell receptor beta chains were sequenced from one sample in a study of shared clonotypes between healthy human individuals. Sequencing was performed with immunoSEQ multiplex PCR; in TCRdb, only in-frame clones are kept and a portion is missing. The sample yields millions of clones, more than 80% seen once. Sequencing used naive CD4+ T cells sorted from blood. As to subset: CD45RA+ positively selected. These receptors all come from a man younger than 30 in good health.

The V call is TRBV28, the J call TRBJ1-1, with D possibly matching TRBD1 (5 bases). The CDR3 consists of 15 residues. The V end lost 6 bases, the J end lost 1 base, and 15 bases lay between the germline ends. The germline V gene has CDR1 MDHEN and CDR2 SYDVKM. The CDR3: CASSLISGGNTEAFF. In DNA, the CDR3 is TGTGCCAGCAGCCTAATAAGTGGGGGGAACACTGAAGCTTTCTTT.

V usage is TRBV19 and J usage is TRBJ1-2; TRBD1 is a possible D gene (6 bases). Germline V CDR1 and CDR2: LNHDA, SQIVND (reference sequence). V was shortened by 10 bases and J by 7 bases, with 25 bases between the two germline ends. This CDR3 comprises 15 residues. This CDR3 is CATTGASTSFRGYTF. CDR3 in DNA: TGTGCCACCACGGGGGCTTCTACGTCTTTCCGTGGCTACACCTTC. The full variable domain, with the rest looked up from reference TRBV19 and TRBJ1-2, is DGGITQSPKYLFRKEGQNVTLSCEQNLNHDAMYWYRQDPGQGLRLIYYSQIVNDFQKGDIAEGYSVSREKKESFPLTVTSAQKNPTAFYLCATTGASTSFRGYTFGSGTRLTVV.

V is TRBV7-2 and J is TRBJ2-5; 14 bases line up with TRBD2. This CDR3 has 16 residues. V lost 2 bases, J lost 4 bases, and 3 bases stayed unmatched. Germline V CDR1 and CDR2: SGHTA, FQGNSA. CDR3 sequence (DNA): TGTGCCAGCAGCTTAAGTGGGACTAGCGGGGGAGAGACCCAGTACTTC. Translating gives CASSLSGTSGGETQYF.

The V and J genes are TRBV28 and TRBJ2-7, with D perhaps matching TRBD2 (5 bases). This CDR3 is 13 amino acids long. V was clipped by 7 bases and J by 1 base, with 11 bases between them. Germline lookup yields CDR1 MDHEN and CDR2 SYDVKM. The CDR3 here is CASIGGRSYEQYF. The CDR3 DNA follows: TGTGCCAGCATCGGAGGCAGATCCTACGAGCAGTACTTC.

V and J are TRBV5-4 and TRBJ2-3, with D possibly being TRBD2 (7 bases). Between the trimmed V and J ends, which lost 9 bases and 0 bases, there was a span of 26 bases. The CDR3 has 18 residues. Germline CDR1 and CDR2: SGHNT and YYREEE (reference sequence). CDR3 region: CATGVAGEIRPSTDTQYF. The CDR3 region has the DNA TGTGCCACAGGGGTAGCGGGTGAAATACGCCCTAGCACAGATACGCAGTATTTT.

The V gene is TRBV11-2, the J gene TRBJ2-7, with 9 bases matching TRBD1. Germline V gene data show CDR1 as SGHAT and CDR2 as FQNNGV. The CDR3 has 15 residues. V lost 2 bases to trimming and J lost 3 bases; unmatched junction nucleotides: 5. CDR3 protein: CASSLSDRGNYEQYF. The DNA of the CDR3 is TGTGCCAGCAGCTTATCGGACAGGGGTAACTACGAGCAGTACTTC.

V usage is TRBV5-5 and J usage is TRBJ2-7, with 9 bases fitting TRBD2. V trimming: 0 bases; J trimming: 2 bases; junction bases outside the gene matches: 3. Germline CDR1 SGHKS, CDR2 YYEKEE (reference sequence). The length of the CDR3 is 15 residues. CDR3 residues: CASSLVSSGAYEQYF. CDR3 in DNA: TGTGCCAGCAGCTTGGTGTCTAGCGGGGCCTACGAGCAGTACTTC.

This clone appeared once. The chain links TRBV5-4 to TRBJ1-1, with TRBD1 matching 8 bases. The germline V gene encodes CDR1 SGHNT and CDR2 YYREEE (reference sequence). The CDR3 length is 13 residues. Trimming cost V 4 bases and J 8 bases; bases outside gene matches: 7. The CDR3 sequence is CASSRDRGVEAFF. The CDR3, as DNA: TGTGCCAGCAGCCGCGACAGGGGAGTAGAAGCTTTCTTT.

The chain has TRBV12-5 and TRBJ2-5, with D unresolved. In germline, CDR1 is LGHNT, CDR2 FRNRAP. The CDR3 totals 17 residues. V lost 4 bases, J lost 0 bases, and 18 bases lay in between. This CDR3 is CASGWSWTAKDQETQYF. For the CDR3, the DNA is TGTGCTAGTGGTTGGAGCTGGACGGCTAAGGACCAAGAGACCCAGTACTTC.

The chain joins TRBV16 to TRBJ2-7; TRBD1 aligns across 9 bases. The CDR3 spans 16 residues. J lost 0 bases, V lost 2 bases, and 5 bases had no gene match. Germline loops: CDR1 KGHSY, CDR2 FQNENV. The CDR3 here is CASSQRTGASSYEQYF. The CDR3 region has the DNA TGTGCCAGCAGCCAAAGGACAGGGGCGAGCTCCTACGAGCAGTACTTC. The full variable domain, its missing parts supplied by reference TRBV16 and TRBJ2-7, is GEEVAQTPKHLVRGEGQKAKLYCAPIKGHSYVFWYQQVLKNEFKFLISFQNENVFDETGMPKERFSAKCLPNSPCSLEIQATKLEDSAVYFCASSQRTGASSYEQYFGPGTRLTVT.

V usage is TRBV4-1 and J usage is TRBJ1-5; D remains ambiguous. Germline CDR1 MGHRA, CDR2 YSYEKL. This CDR3 comprises 13 residues. The ends were cut back, 2 bases at V and 10 bases at J, with 12 bases in the middle. CDR3 amino acids: CASSQNGLGPQHF. The CDR3 region has the DNA TGCGCCAGCAGCCAAAACGGATTAGGACCCCAGCATTTT.

The chain recombines TRBV6-6 with TRBJ2-3, with a possible D match to TRBD1 (5 bases). Between the trimmed V and J ends, which lost 5 bases and 3 bases, there was a span of 9 bases. This CDR3 comprises 13 residues. Germline-derived CDR1 and CDR2 are MNHNY and SVGAGI (reference sequence). CDR3 in DNA: TGTGCCAGCAGTCGCAGGGATACAGATACGCAGTATTTT. It codes for CASSRRDTDTQYF.

This rearrangement joins TRBV9 to TRBJ2-2; 8 nucleotides line up with TRBD2. Per germline, CDR1 SGDLS and CDR2 YYNGEE. Unmatched junction bases numbered 11, after V lost 5 bases and J lost 5 bases. The CDR3 length is 16 residues. The CDR3 region is CASRSHSGGGTGELFF. The CDR3 DNA sequence: TGTGCCAGCAGGTCCCACTCGGGCGGGGGGACCGGGGAGCTGTTTTTT.

This clone showed up just once. The rearrangement links TRBV6-1 to TRBJ2-1; 7 positions match TRBD1. This CDR3 is 14 amino acids long. Germline CDR1 MNHNS, CDR2 SASEGT. The ends lost 0 bases at V and 5 bases at J; junction bases unmatched: 1. As DNA, the CDR3 is TGTGCCAGCAGTGAAGCGGGACAGCACAATGAGCAGTTCTTC. It is translated as CASSEAGQHNEQFF.

J is TRBJ2-7 and V is TRBV30; 7 bases match TRBD1. Trimming cost V 2 bases and J 3 bases; bases outside gene matches: 7. This CDR3 has 14 residues. In germline, CDR1 is GTSNPN, CDR2 SVGIG (reference sequence). The CDR3 DNA sequence: TGTGCCTGGAGTCCGGGACAGACCAACTACGAGCAGTACTTC. The encoded protein is CAWSPGQTNYEQYF.

The chain has TRBV27 and TRBJ1-4; TRBD1 matches 9 bases. The CDR3 is 17 residues long. Looked up from germline, CDR1 is MNHEY and CDR2 is SMNVEV (reference sequence). V lost 5 bases to trimming and J lost 4 bases; unmatched junction nucleotides: 11. CDR3 loop: CASSLGQGTWGNEKLFF. The CDR3 DNA sequence: TGTGCCAGCAGTCTAGGACAGGGGACATGGGGTAATGAAAAACTGTTTTTT.

This chain joins TRBV19 and TRBJ1-5; no clear D. CDR1 is LNHDA, CDR2 SQIVND, per germline (reference sequence). The CDR3 has 10 amino acids. Trimming cost V 8 bases and J 9 bases, with 8 bases left between them. CDR3 region: CASSPGPQHF. CDR3 nucleotides: TGTGCCAGTTCCCCGGGGCCCCAGCATTTT.

V gene TRBV28 combines with J gene TRBJ2-7; no reliable D call. Germline V gene lookup returns CDR1 MDHEN and CDR2 SYDVKM. The CDR3 totals 11 residues. The V and J ends lost 2 bases and 6 bases respectively, with 5 bases between them. The CDR3 sequence is CASSLRTEQYF. CDR3 coding DNA: TGTGCCAGCAGTTTACGAACCGAGCAGTACTTC.

The rearrangement joins TRBV19 to TRBJ2-2, with D uncertain. The CDR3 has 13 amino acids. V was cut by 1 base and J by 6 bases, with 6 bases left in between. Per germline, CDR1 LNHDA and CDR2 SQIVND (reference sequence). As DNA, the CDR3 is TGTGCCAGTAGTATAGCCAGCCCCGGGGAGCTGTTTTTT. Translation: CASSIASPGELFF.

This rearrangement joins TRBV2 to TRBJ2-5, with 11 nucleotides matching TRBD2. The germline V gene encodes CDR1 SNHLY and CDR2 FYNNEI. This CDR3 region has 14 residues. After removal of 6 bases from V and 4 bases from J, the junction contained 4 bases not matched to a gene. In nucleotides, the CDR3 is TGTGCCAGCAGAGGGACTAGCGGTCGAGAGACCCAGTACTTC. It is translated as CASRGTSGRETQYF.

This chain connects TRBV5-1 to TRBJ2-1, with 7 bases matching TRBD1. The CDR3 loop spans 15 amino acids. Germline V gene lookup returns CDR1 SGHRS and CDR2 YFSETQ. Trimming removed 4 bases from V and 2 bases from J; junction bases left unmatched: 6. CDR3 loop: CASSPRQGTYNEQFF. In DNA form, the CDR3 reads TGCGCCAGCAGCCCCCGACAGGGCACCTACAATGAGCAGTTCTTC. Full variable domain (outside the CDR3, taken from reference TRBV5-1 and TRBJ2-1): KAGVTQTPRYLIKTRGQQVTLSCSPISGHRSVSWYQQTPGQGLQFLFEYFSETQRNKGNFPGRFSGRQFSNSRSEMNVSTLELGDSALYLCASSPRQGTYNEQFFGPGTRLTVL.

J is TRBJ2-1 and V is TRBV27; the match to TRBD2 covers 9 bases. Germline CDR1 and CDR2: MNHEY and SMNVEV (reference sequence). V dropped 8 bases and J dropped 4; count of bases not matched to a gene: 12. The CDR3 covers 16 residues. CDR3 region: CASSSRTSEPYNEQFF. The CDR3 coding sequence is TGTGCCAGCTCATCCCGGACTAGCGAACCATACAATGAGCAGTTCTTC.